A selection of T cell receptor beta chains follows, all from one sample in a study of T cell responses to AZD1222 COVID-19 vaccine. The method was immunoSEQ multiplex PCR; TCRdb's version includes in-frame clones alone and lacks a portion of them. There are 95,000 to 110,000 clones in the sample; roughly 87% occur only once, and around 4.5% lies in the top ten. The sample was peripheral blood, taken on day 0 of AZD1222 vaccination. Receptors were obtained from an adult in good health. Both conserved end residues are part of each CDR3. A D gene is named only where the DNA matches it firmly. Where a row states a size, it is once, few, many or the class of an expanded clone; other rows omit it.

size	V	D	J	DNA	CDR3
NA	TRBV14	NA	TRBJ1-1	TGTGCCAGCAGCCATCTCAACGGGGGCACTGAAGCTTTCTTT	CASSHLNGGTEAFF
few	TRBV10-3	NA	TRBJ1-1	TGTGCCATCAGTGAGTCTCAAGACAACACGAACACTGAAGCTTTCTTT	CAISESQDNTNTEAFF
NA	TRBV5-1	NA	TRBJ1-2	TGCGCCAGCAGCTTGTCGGGCGAGAGCTACACCTTC	CASSLSGESYTF
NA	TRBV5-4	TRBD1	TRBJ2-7	TGTGCCAGCAGAAACCGGGACAGTTACTACGAGCAGTACTTC	CASRNRDSYYEQYF
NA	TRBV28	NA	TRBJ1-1	TGTGCCAGCAGTTTGTACAGGATCAACACTGAAGCTTTCTTT	CASSLYRINTEAFF
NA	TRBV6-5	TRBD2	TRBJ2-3	TGTGCCAGCAGTCCTGGCGGGAGGGGGGCAGATACGCAGTATTTT	CASSPGGRGADTQYF
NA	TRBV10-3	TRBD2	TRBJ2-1	TGTGCCATCACCGACGGGACTAGCGGGAGCTCCTACAATGAGCAGTTCTTC	CAITDGTSGSSYNEQFF
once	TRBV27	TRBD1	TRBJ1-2	TGTGCCAGCAGTTTATCCCCGACAGGGGTGGGCGGCTACACCTTC	CASSLSPTGVGGYTF
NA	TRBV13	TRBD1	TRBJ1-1	TGTGCCAGCTGTGACAGGGCGGACACTGAAGCTTTCTTT	CASCDRADTEAFF
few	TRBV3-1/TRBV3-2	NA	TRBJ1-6	TGTGCCAGCAGCCAAGGGTGGGATTCACCCCTCCACTTT	CASSQGWDSPLHF
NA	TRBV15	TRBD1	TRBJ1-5	TGTGCCACCAGCAGGACAGGGAGCGATCAGCCCCAGCATTTT	CATSRTGSDQPQHF
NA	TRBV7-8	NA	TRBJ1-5	TGTGCCAGCAGCTTCCCGAATCAGCCCCAGCATTTT	CASSFPNQPQHF
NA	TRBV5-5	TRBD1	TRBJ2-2	TGTGCCAGCAGCCTACGGACAGGGGGCGTTCCCACCGGGGAGCTGTTTTTT	CASSLRTGGVPTGELFF
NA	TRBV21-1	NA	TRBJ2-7	TGTGCCAGCAGCAACCTAGACAGTTCCTACGAGCAGTACTTC	CASSNLDSSYEQYF
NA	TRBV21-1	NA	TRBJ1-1	TGTGCCAGCAGCAAAGTCAGACCTATGAACACTGAAGCTTTCTTT	CASSKVRPMNTEAFF
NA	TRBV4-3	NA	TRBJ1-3	TGCGCCAGCAGTCAAGACAGAGCCGAAAGCCCTTCTGGAAACACCATATATTTT	CASSQDRAESPSGNTIYF
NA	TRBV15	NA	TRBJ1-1	TGTGCCACCAGCAGAGCCCGAAAGAACACTGAAGCTTTCTTT	CATSRARKNTEAFF
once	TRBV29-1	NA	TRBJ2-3	TGCAGCGTTGTGCCCGTTTCAGGACCACGCACAGATACGCAGTATTTT	CSVVPVSGPRTDTQYF
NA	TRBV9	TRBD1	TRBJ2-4	TGTGCCAGCAGCACACCGACAGGGACCGAAAACATTCAGTACTTC	CASSTPTGTENIQYF
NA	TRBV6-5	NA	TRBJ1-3	TGTGCCAGCAGTTTACTCCCCCCCCGACAGCGAAACACCATATATTTT	CASSLLPPRQRNTIYF
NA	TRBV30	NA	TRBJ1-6	TGTGCCTGGACCGCCGGAGGGGAGGGTTCACCCCTCCACTTT	CAWTAGGEGSPLHF
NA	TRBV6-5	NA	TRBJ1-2	TGTGCCAGCATCTCCGGCAGGGCCGCCTATGGCTACACCTTC	CASISGRAAYGYTF
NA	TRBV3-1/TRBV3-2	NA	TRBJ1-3	TGTGCCAGCAGCCAAGATCGGCAGGGGAACTTCGACACCATATATTTT	CASSQDRQGNFDTIYF
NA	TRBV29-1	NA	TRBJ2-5	TGCAGCGTTGGTAGAGCAGTCCAAGAGACCCAGTACTTC	CSVGRAVQETQYF
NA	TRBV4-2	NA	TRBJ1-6	TGTGCCAGCAGCCAAGAGGGTCGAAGGAGCTCCTATAATTCACCCCTCCACTTT	CASSQEGRRSSYNSPLHF
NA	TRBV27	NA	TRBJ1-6	TGTGCCAGCAGTCCCCAGGGGAGTTATTCACCCCTCCACTTT	CASSPQGSYSPLHF
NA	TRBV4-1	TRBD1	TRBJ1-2	TGCGCCAGCAGCCAAGGTGAAATTGTTGGAGGGACAGGGTGGTATGGCTACACCTTC	CASSQGEIVGGTGWYGYTF
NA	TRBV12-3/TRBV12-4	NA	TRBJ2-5	TGTGCCAGCAGCTATGACAGCGAGACCCAGTACTTC	CASSYDSETQYF
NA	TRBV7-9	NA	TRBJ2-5	TGTGCCAGCAGCCCCCCAGAGGGGAGAGTAGAGACCCAGTACTTC	CASSPPEGRVETQYF
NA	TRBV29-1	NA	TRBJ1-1	TGCAGCGTTGGGATCAAGGGTACAGGTCGAGCTTTCTTT	CSVGIKGTGRAFF
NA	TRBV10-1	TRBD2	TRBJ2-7	TGCGCCAGCAGTTACCTAGCGGGAGTCCTCGAGCAGTACTTC	CASSYLAGVLEQYF
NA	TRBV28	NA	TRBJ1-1	TGTGCCAGCAGTTTCAGGGTTCCCTTGAACACTGAAGCTTTCTTT	CASSFRVPLNTEAFF
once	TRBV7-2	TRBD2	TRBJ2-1	TGTGCCAGCAGCTTCTCTAGCGGGAGGGCCATGTACAATGAGCAGTTCTTC	CASSFSSGRAMYNEQFF
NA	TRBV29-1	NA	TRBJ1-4	TGCAGCGGCCGGGGTAATGAAAAACTGTTTTTT	CSGRGNEKLFF
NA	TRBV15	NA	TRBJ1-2	TGTGCCACCAGCAGAACAAACCAGGGGAGGGGAAGGGGTAACTATGGCTACACCTTC	CATSRTNQGRGRGNYGYTF
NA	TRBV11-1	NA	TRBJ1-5	TGTGCCAGCAGCTTAGTACCCAATCAGCCCCAGCATTTT	CASSLVPNQPQHF
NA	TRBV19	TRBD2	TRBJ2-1	TGTGCCAGCGGGGGGTCCTACAATGAGCAGTTCTTC	CASGGSYNEQFF
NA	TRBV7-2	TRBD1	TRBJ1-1	TGTGCCAGCAGCCTCGGACAGGGACCTCTTGGCACTGAAGCTTTCTTT	CASSLGQGPLGTEAFF
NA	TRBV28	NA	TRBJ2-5	TGTGCCAGCAGTTACCCGGGGACCCAGTACTTC	CASSYPGTQYF
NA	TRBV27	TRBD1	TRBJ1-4	TGTGCCAGCAGTAACAACCGGGACAGTGCAACTAATGAAAAACTGTTTTTT	CASSNNRDSATNEKLFF
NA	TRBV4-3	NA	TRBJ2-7	TGCGCCAGCAGCCAAGACGACCAGGGATTGTCGGGTTCCTACGAGCAGTACTTC	CASSQDDQGLSGSYEQYF
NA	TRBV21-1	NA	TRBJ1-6	TGTGCCAGCCGAGGGGACATTCCGGGGAATTCACCCCTCCACTTT	CASRGDIPGNSPLHF
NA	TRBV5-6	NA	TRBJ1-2	TGTGCCAGCAGCTTGCCAGGGCGTAACTATGGCTACACCTTC	CASSLPGRNYGYTF
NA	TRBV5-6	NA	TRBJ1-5	TGTGCCAGCAGCTTATCGGGCCGGGGGCAATTCGGCAATCAGCCCCAGCATTTT	CASSLSGRGQFGNQPQHF